These 14 T cell receptor beta chains share one sample of origin, sequenced in a study of shared clonotypes between healthy human individuals. Only in-frame clones appear in the TCRdb table, and some are missing; sequencing was by immunoSEQ multiplex PCR. The sample holds roughly 2,300,000 clones, just under 95% seen once. Sequenced material: naive CD4+ T cells from PBMCs. The sample's subset: CD45RA+ positively selected. These receptors all come from a young man in good health. Some clones in this sample may be carry-over from other donors' samples.

V gene TRBV6-1 combines with J gene TRBJ1-1; tentative D call: TRBD1 (6 bases). Germline assignment: CDR1 MNHNS and CDR2 SASEGT. Trimming took 8 bases from V and 3 from J, leaving 13 bases between them. The CDR3 consists of 13 residues. The CDR3 nucleotides read TGTGCCAGCTTAGAAAGGGGGTACACTGAAGCTTTCTTT. Protein product: CASLERGYTEAFF.

In regard to this clone: Within the sample, other DNA sequences also encode this same CDR3. This rearrangement joins TRBV5-1 to TRBJ2-3, with a weak D call TRBD2 (6 bases). Germline CDR1 SGHRS, CDR2 YFSETQ. Trimming took off 4 bases at V and 6 bases at J, with 12 bases between the two ends. The CDR3 totals 13 residues. The CDR3 protein is CASSPAGGDTQYF. The DNA for the CDR3 is TGCGCCAGCAGCCCCGCCGGAGGGGATACGCAGTATTTT. The full variable domain, with the rest looked up from reference TRBV5-1 and TRBJ2-3, is KAGVTQTPRYLIKTRGQQVTLSCSPISGHRSVSWYQQTPGQGLQFLFEYFSETQRNKGNFPGRFSGRQFSNSRSEMNVSTLELGDSALYLCASSPAGGDTQYFGPGTRLTVL.

This clone appeared once. The chain uses TRBV5-6 and TRBJ2-1, with 10 bases fitting TRBD2. The CDR3 sequence is 16 residues long. V was clipped by 3 bases and J by 5 bases; unmatched bases: 8. CDR1 and CDR2 (germline): SGHDT, YYEEEE. The CDR3 loop reads CASSWGGLATNNEQFF. DNA of the CDR3: TGTGCCAGCAGCTGGGGGGGACTAGCGACCAACAATGAGCAGTTCTTC.

The chain joins TRBV4-1 to TRBJ2-7, with D perhaps matching TRBD1 (5 bases). The CDR3 is 14 amino acids. V lost 3 bases, J lost 0 bases, and 9 bases lay in between. Per germline, CDR1 MGHRA and CDR2 YSYEKL. The CDR3 bases are TGCGCCAGCAGCCAGGGGCTAGTCTCCTACGAGCAGTACTTC. Amino acids: CASSQGLVSYEQYF.

The CDR3 loop reads CASSIVVQNQPQHF. The CDR3 DNA reads as TGTGCCAGTAGTATAGTAGTTCAGAATCAGCCCCAGCATTTT. The J gene is TRBJ1-5, the V gene TRBV19, with D hard to call. From germline, CDR1 is LNHDA and CDR2 SQIVND (reference sequence). Between the trimmed V and J ends, which lost 1 base and 4 bases, there was a span of 8 bases. This CDR3 comprises 14 residues.

This chain links TRBV6-1 with TRBJ2-7, with D unclear. The germline CDR1 and CDR2 sequences are MNHNS and SASEGT. Trimming left V 6 bases short and J 2 bases short, with 14 bases between. The CDR3 is made up of 14 amino acids. The CDR3 sequence: CASRPQQLAYEQYF. The CDR3, as DNA: TGTGCCAGCAGGCCCCAACAGCTAGCCTACGAGCAGTACTTC.

The V call is TRBV4-1, the J call TRBJ1-4; no definite D call. The CDR3 length is 14 residues. CDR1 is MGHRA, CDR2 YSYEKL, per germline. V lost 0 bases and J lost 7, with 9 bases in between. DNA of the CDR3: TGCGCCAGCAGCCAAGATTACTTAATTGAAAAACTGTTTTTT. It specifies CASSQDYLIEKLFF.

The genes are TRBV2 and TRBJ2-5; perhaps D is TRBD1 or TRBD2 (6 bases each). V was clipped by 5 bases and J by 5 bases, with 12 bases between them. The CDR3 spans 13 residues. CDR1 and CDR2 (germline): SNHLY, FYNNEI. CDR3: CASSTRGRETQYF. CDR3 nucleotide sequence: TGTGCCAGCAGTACAAGGGGGAGGGAGACCCAGTACTTC. The variable domain in full, completed from reference TRBV2 and TRBJ2-5, reads EPEVTQTPSHQVTQMGQEVILRCVPISNHLYFYWYRQILGQKVEFLVSFYNNEISEKSEIFDDQFSVERPDGSNFTLKIRSTKLEDSAMYFCASSTRGRETQYFGPGTRLLVL.

The chain recombines TRBV28 with TRBJ1-4; D gene ambiguous. Germline CDR1 MDHEN, CDR2 SYDVKM. The CDR3 is 13 amino acids. Trimming took 2 bases from V and 7 from J, leaving 8 bases between them. The CDR3 protein is CASSLGSAEKLFF. CDR3 coding DNA: TGTGCCAGCAGTTTAGGGTCGGCTGAAAAACTGTTTTTT.

The chain is built from TRBV7-9 and TRBJ2-7; 10 bases align to TRBD1. This CDR3 spans 17 amino acids. The trim removed 5 bases at V and 1 base at J, leaving 11 bases unmatched. Germline V gene sequence: CDR1 SEHNR, CDR2 FQNEAQ (reference sequence). The CDR3 bases are TGTGCCAGCAGCGCATACACCGGGACAGGGGTATCCTACGAGCAGTACTTC. Amino acids: CASSAYTGTGVSYEQYF. The full variable domain, its missing parts supplied by reference TRBV7-9 and TRBJ2-7, is DTGVSQNPRHKITKRGQNVTFRCDPISEHNRLYWYRQTLGQGPEFLTYFQNEAQLEKSRLLSDRFSAERPKGSFSTLEIQRTEQGDSAMYLCASSAYTGTGVSYEQYFGPGTRLTVT.

The gene calls are TRBV29-1 and TRBJ2-5; no firm D call. Germline assignment: CDR1 SQVTM and CDR2 ANQGSEA. With 4 bases removed from V and 5 bases from J, the gap between germline ends came to 14 bases. The length of the CDR3 is 13 residues. CDR3 residues: CSVVRSLRETQYF. As DNA, the CDR3 is TGCAGCGTTGTCCGCAGTTTGAGGGAGACCCAGTACTTC.

The chain has TRBV30 and TRBJ2-5; D perhaps matches TRBD1 (5 bases). V lost 2 bases and J lost 2, with 12 bases in between. The CDR3 spans 14 residues. Per germline, CDR1 GTSNPN and CDR2 SVGIG (reference sequence). This CDR3 is CAWSTGQEQETQYF. DNA for the CDR3: TGTGCCTGGAGTACAGGACAAGAACAAGAGACCCAGTACTTC.

CDR3 sequence: CASSVMLNTGELFF. DNA of the CDR3: TGTGCCAGCAGTGTCATGCTGAACACCGGGGAGCTGTTTTTT. The rearrangement joins TRBV11-2 to TRBJ2-2; D not resolved. V was trimmed by 6 bases and J by 1 base, leaving 9 bases between them. CDR1 and CDR2 (germline): SGHAT, FQNNGV. The CDR3 sequence is 14 residues long.

V is TRBV6-6 and J is TRBJ2-3; D remains unclear. Trimming took 8 bases from V and 4 from J, leaving 7 bases between them. Germline CDR1 is MNHNY and CDR2 is SVGAGI (reference sequence). This CDR3 comprises 11 residues. The CDR3 loop is CASGSPDTQYF. Here the CDR3 DNA reads TGTGCCAGCGGTTCACCAGATACGCAGTATTTT.